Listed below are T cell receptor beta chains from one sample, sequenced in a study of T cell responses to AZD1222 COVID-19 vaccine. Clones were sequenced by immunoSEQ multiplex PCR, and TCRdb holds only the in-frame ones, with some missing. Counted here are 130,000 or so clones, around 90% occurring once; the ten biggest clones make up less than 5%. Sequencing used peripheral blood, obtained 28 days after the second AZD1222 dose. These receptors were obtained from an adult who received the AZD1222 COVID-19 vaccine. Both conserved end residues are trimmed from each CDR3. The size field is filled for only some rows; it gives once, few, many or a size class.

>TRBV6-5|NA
ASSPQGGTNIQY
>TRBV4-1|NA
ASSQDHPSGRSSYNSPLH
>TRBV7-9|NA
ASSSSPGRGQGDYGYT
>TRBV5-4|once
ASSLGTGLNTEAF
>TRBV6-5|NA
ASSRGRNSNQPQH
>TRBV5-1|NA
ASSSTGEAAF
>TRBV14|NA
ASSGRFTGELF
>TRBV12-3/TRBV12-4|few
ATGQTNQPQH
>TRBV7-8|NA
ASSFPGQVGGYT
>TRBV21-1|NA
ASSDRNPLAGDPYNEQF
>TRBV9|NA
ASSAQGVPYEQY
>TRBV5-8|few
ASSLGVVAGSQETQY